A single sample is the source of the 32 T cell receptor beta chains below, sequenced in a study of blood T cell repertoires in COVID-19. The repertoire was sequenced with immunoSEQ multiplex PCR; TCRdb's copy has only in-frame clones and lacks some. In the table there are 50,000 to 70,000 clones, around 87% of which are singletons. Specimen: peripheral blood. The receptors were gathered from a man aged 55 to 70 with active or convalescent COVID-19.

V and J are TRBV27 and TRBJ2-1, with D possibly being TRBD2 (6 bases). The V end lost 5 bases, the J end lost 9 bases, and 8 bases lay between the germline ends. Germline V lookup: CDR1 MNHEY, CDR2 SMNVEV (reference sequence). The CDR3 runs 11 residues. The CDR3 nucleotides are TGTGCCAGCAGTGTGGGACTTGAGCAGTTCTTC. Translation gives CASSVGLEQFF.

The chain is built from TRBV9 and TRBJ2-7; D unresolved. The CDR3 sequence is 16 residues long. V was trimmed by 0 bases and J by 4 bases, leaving 17 bases between them. Looked up from germline, CDR1 is SGDLS and CDR2 is YYNGEE. The CDR3 sequence: CASSVGPDPRSYEQYF. The DNA of the CDR3 is TGTGCCAGCAGCGTAGGTCCAGATCCTAGATCGTACGAGCAGTACTTC.

The gene calls are TRBV19 and TRBJ1-5; 8 nucleotides match TRBD1. CDR3 length: 16 amino acids. Germline CDR1 and CDR2: LNHDA and SQIVND (reference sequence). With 5 bases clipped from V and 0 bases from J, the junction kept 6 bases outside the gene matches. As DNA, the CDR3 is TGTGCCAGTAGTTCCCGGACAGGGACTAGCAATCAGCCCCAGCATTTT. Translating gives CASSSRTGTSNQPQHF.

This chain uses TRBV27 with TRBJ1-5, with 7 bases lining up with TRBD1. V was clipped by 6 bases and J by 3 bases; unmatched bases: 8. CDR3 length: 15 amino acids. CDR1 is MNHEY, CDR2 SMNVEV, per germline (reference sequence). The CDR3 sequence is CASRGTGAVNQPQHF. CDR3 in DNA: TGTGCCAGCAGGGGAACAGGGGCCGTCAATCAGCCCCAGCATTTT.

The rearrangement uses TRBV7-7 and TRBJ2-2; TRBD1 is a possible D gene (6 bases). CDR1 and CDR2 (germline): SSHAT, FNYEAQ (reference sequence). This CDR3 comprises 15 residues. Trimming stripped 5 bases from V and 5 bases from J, with 15 bases between. CDR3 sequence (DNA): TGTGCCAGCAGCCCCGACAGGCTTTCGACCGGGGAGCTGTTTTTT. This sequence encodes CASSPDRLSTGELFF.

For this clone: Other DNA sequences in the same sample also yield this CDR3. J is TRBJ1-3 and V is TRBV5-1; D gene ambiguous. Trimming stripped 0 bases from V and 0 bases from J, with 4 bases between. The CDR3 has 14 residues. Germline V gives CDR1 SGHRS, CDR2 YFSETQ. DNA of the CDR3: TGCGCCAGCAGCTTGGGGAGCTCTGGAAACACCATATATTTT. Translating gives CASSLGSSGNTIYF.

The gene calls are TRBV5-1 and TRBJ1-5, with a weak D call TRBD1 (5 bases). V was pared by 5 bases and J by 8 bases, with 14 bases between. Germline assignment: CDR1 SGHRS and CDR2 YFSETQ. The CDR3 runs 13 residues. The CDR3 region is CASRPGLTEPQHF. In nucleotides, the CDR3 is TGCGCCAGCAGGCCAGGGTTAACGGAGCCCCAGCATTTT.

The chain joins TRBV19 to TRBJ1-2; TRBD1 agrees at 9 bases. Germline V gene sequence: CDR1 LNHDA, CDR2 SQIVND (reference sequence). The CDR3 is 15 residues long. The V gene end was trimmed by 5 bases and the J gene end by 6 bases; junction bases not matched to a gene: 10. The CDR3 here is CASSSQGAGRDGYTF. The CDR3 DNA reads TGTGCCAGTAGTTCACAGGGGGCAGGAAGGGATGGCTACACCTTC.

The chain couples TRBV5-1 to TRBJ2-3; 9 nucleotides agree with TRBD2. With 0 bases clipped from V and 1 base from J, the junction kept 9 bases outside the gene matches. The CDR3 is 18 residues long. Germline V gene data show CDR1 as SGHRS and CDR2 as YFSETQ. CDR3 DNA sequence: TGCGCCAGCAGCTTGGTACCGTTAGCGGGAGTTGGCACAGATACGCAGTATTTT. Amino acid sequence: CASSLVPLAGVGTDTQYF.

The rearrangement links TRBV23-1 to TRBJ2-6; TRBD2 matches 11 bases. TRBV23-1 is sorted into the ORF group, with uncertain function. This CDR3 contains 21 residues. V trimming: 2 bases; J trimming: 0 bases; junction bases outside the gene matches: 12. The CDR3 DNA follows: TGCGCCAGCAGTCAAGTGGCCAGACTAGCGGGACTTAGCTCTGGGGCCAACGTCCTGACTTTC. Translated: CASSQVARLAGLSSGANVLTF.

The chain employs TRBV5-1 and TRBJ2-5; D may be TRBD1 (6 bases). Germline assignment: CDR1 SGHRS and CDR2 YFSETQ. V was pared by 0 bases and J by 2 bases, with 8 bases between. This CDR3 is 14 amino acids long. The DNA of the CDR3 is TGCGCCAGCAGCTTGGCCCAGGGGCAAGAGACCCAGTACTTC. It is translated as CASSLAQGQETQYF.

The genes are TRBV29-1 and TRBJ1-2; 8 bases fit TRBD1. The CDR3 extends over 14 amino acids. V gave up 0 bases and J gave up 5 bases; unmatched junction bases: 5. Germline V gene data show CDR1 as SQVTM and CDR2 as ANQGSEA. CDR3 nucleotides: TGCAGCGTTGAAGAAAGACAGGGGCCGTATGGCTACACCTTC. The encoded protein is CSVEERQGPYGYTF.

V and J are TRBV29-1 and TRBJ1-2; the D gene is possibly TRBD1 (5 bases). Trimming took off 7 bases at V and 1 base at J, with 16 bases between the two ends. There are 14 residues in the CDR3. In germline, CDR1 is SQVTM, CDR2 ANQGSEA. CDR3 in amino acids: CSGRYGGGNYGYTF. The CDR3 DNA reads as TGCAGCGGTCGGTATGGGGGAGGTAACTATGGCTACACCTTC.

V gene TRBV3-1 (or the pseudogene TRBV3-2) combines with J gene TRBJ1-5, with D unresolved. The CDR3 sequence is 13 residues long. Trimming took off 5 bases at V and 0 bases at J, with 5 bases between the two ends. Germline CDR1 is LGHDT and CDR2 is YNNKEL (reference sequence). In DNA, the CDR3 is TGTGCCAGCAGCAGCCATAGCAATCAGCCCCAGCATTTT. Translation: CASSSHSNQPQHF.

The rearrangement joins TRBV11-2 to TRBJ1-1, with D uncertain. This CDR3 has 13 residues. The germline V gene encodes CDR1 SGHAT and CDR2 FQNNGV. Deletions cut 0 bases from V and 4 bases from J, with 6 bases between. The CDR3 is CASSLDGVTEAFF. The CDR3 nucleotides read TGTGCCAGCAGCTTAGACGGGGTCACTGAAGCTTTCTTT.

The V gene is TRBV9, the J gene TRBJ2-3, with 9 bases identical to TRBD1. J was trimmed by 4 bases and V by 3 bases; bases with no gene match: 6. CDR3 length equals 15 residues. Germline CDR1 is SGDLS and CDR2 is YYNGEE. The CDR3 here is CASSAGTGYADTQYF. DNA of the CDR3: TGTGCCAGCAGCGCGGGGACAGGGTACGCAGATACGCAGTATTTT.

The rearrangement uses TRBV6-1 and TRBJ1-5; 8 bases align to TRBD1. The CDR3 spans 17 residues. Germline CDR1 and CDR2: MNHNS and SASEGT. After removal of 4 bases from V and 7 bases from J, the junction contained 15 bases not matched to a gene. CDR3 DNA: TGTGCCAGCAGTGGGGGGGACAGGTTATACCCGATCCAGCCCCAGCATTTT. This sequence encodes CASSGGDRLYPIQPQHF.

The chain couples TRBV7-6 to TRBJ2-3; no firm D call. CDR3 length: 17 residues. V gave up 2 bases and J gave up 2 bases, with 17 bases separating them. CDR1 is SGHVS, CDR2 FNYEAQ, per germline. CDR3 residues: CASSLYPSESLTDTQYF. As DNA, the CDR3 is TGTGCCAGCAGCTTATACCCAAGCGAGAGCCTCACAGATACGCAGTATTTT.

The chain has TRBV7-3 and TRBJ2-7; TRBD2 is a possible D gene (7 bases). The CDR3 spans 16 residues. V lost 2 bases to trimming and J lost 3 bases, with 17 bases between them. The germline gives CDR1 SGHTA, CDR2 FQGTGA. The CDR3 DNA reads as TGTGCCAGCAGCTTAGGGGGGGCAGGGCCTAGCTACGAGCAGTACTTC. This encodes CASSLGGAGPSYEQYF.

This clone was seen just once. V gene TRBV7-9 combines with J gene TRBJ2-7, with D possibly matching TRBD1 (8 bases). CDR1 and CDR2 (germline): SEHNR, FQNEAQ (reference sequence). This CDR3 comprises 12 residues. Trimming cost V 7 bases and J 7 bases, with 14 bases left between them. The CDR3 DNA reads TGTGCCAGCATCGGACAGGGAGGGGAGCAGTACTTC. This encodes CASIGQGGEQYF.

V usage is TRBV5-1 and J usage is TRBJ1-1, with D unclear. Germline CDR1 SGHRS, CDR2 YFSETQ. This CDR3 is built from 14 residues. The germline V and J ends were trimmed by 0 bases and 1 base, with 7 bases remaining between them. The CDR3 DNA sequence: TGCGCCAGCAGCTTGGGGGGAGGGAACACTGAAGCTTTCTTT. Protein product: CASSLGGGNTEAFF.

This chain joins TRBV6-5 and TRBJ1-2, with 7 bases fitting TRBD1. Germline CDR1 MNHEY, CDR2 SVGAGI. The CDR3 contains 15 residues. V trimming: 4 bases; J trimming: 5 bases; junction bases outside the gene matches: 10. The CDR3 DNA reads as TGTGCCAGCAGTTCCAGACAGGGAAATCCGTATGGCTACACCTTC. Translation: CASSSRQGNPYGYTF.

J is TRBJ1-5 and V is TRBV5-5; a weak D match, TRBD1 (5 bases). The germline V gene encodes CDR1 SGHKS and CDR2 YYEKEE (reference sequence). V gave up 3 bases and J gave up 7 bases, with 17 bases separating them. The CDR3 extends over 15 amino acids. This CDR3 reads CASSSEAGPSQPQHF. DNA for the CDR3: TGTGCCAGCAGCTCTGAGGCAGGGCCGTCACAGCCCCAGCATTTT.

This chain uses TRBV11-2 with TRBJ2-5; a weak D match, TRBD1 (7 bases). CDR3 length equals 15 residues. Trimming left V 2 bases short and J 1 base short, with 11 bases between. Per the germline V gene, CDR1 is SGHAT and CDR2 is FQNNGV. CDR3 residues: CASSLFQGGQETQYF. In nucleotides, the CDR3 is TGTGCCAGCAGCTTATTCCAGGGGGGCCAAGAGACCCAGTACTTC. Full variable domain (rest looked up from reference TRBV11-2 and TRBJ2-5): EAGVAQSPRYKIIEKRQSVAFWCNPISGHATLYWYQQILGQGPKLLIQFQNNGVVDDSQLPKDRFSAERLKGVDSTLKIQPAKLEDSAVYLCASSLFQGGQETQYFGPGTRLLVL.

This chain joins TRBV5-1 and TRBJ1-4; D might be TRBD1 (5 bases). The CDR3 is 14 residues long. Germline loops: CDR1 SGHRS, CDR2 YFSETQ. V was cut by 0 bases and J by 6 bases, with 9 bases left in between. CDR3 sequence reads: CASSLDSRDEKLFF. Here the CDR3 DNA reads TGCGCCAGCAGCTTGGATTCCAGGGATGAAAAACTGTTTTTT.

The rearrangement links TRBV28 to TRBJ1-1, with D perhaps TRBD1 (5 bases). Germline V gene sequence: CDR1 MDHEN, CDR2 SYDVKM. The length of the CDR3 is 14 residues. V was trimmed by 4 bases and J by 1 base, leaving 10 bases between them. CDR3: CASSSPGQNTEAFF. DNA for the CDR3: TGTGCCAGCAGTTCCCCAGGACAGAACACTGAAGCTTTCTTT.

The rearrangement uses TRBV21-1 and TRBJ2-7; the table's D gene call, TRBD2, was not cross checked with the DNA. TRBV21-1 is noted as a pseudogene. This CDR3 is built from 17 residues. The CDR3 reads CASSKPSEGPLLYEQYF. In DNA form, the CDR3 reads TGTGCCAGCAGCAAACCGTCGGAGGGCCCACTCCTCTACGAGCAGTACTTC.

The chain uses TRBV25-1 and TRBJ2-1; 11 bases map to TRBD2. CDR1 and CDR2 from the germline V gene are MGHDK and SYGVNS. Trimming removed 6 bases from V and 6 bases from J; junction bases left unmatched: 10. The CDR3 contains 16 residues. The CDR3 reads CASSATSGNRANEQFF. Written as DNA, the CDR3 is TGTGCCAGCAGCGCGACTAGCGGGAATCGGGCCAATGAGCAGTTCTTC. The full variable domain, in which reference TRBV25-1 and TRBJ2-1 provide the parts outside the CDR3, is EADIYQTPRYLVIGTGKKITLECSQTMGHDKMYWYQQDPGMELHLIHYSYGVNSTEKGDLSSESTVSRIRTEHFPLTLESARPSHTSQYLCASSATSGNRANEQFFGPGTRLTVL.

The chain recombines TRBV6-2 or TRBV6-3 with TRBJ2-5; 12 positions agree with TRBD2. J lost 0 bases, V lost 2 bases, and 7 bases had no gene match. CDR3 length equals 18 residues. Germline V gives CDR1 MNHEY, CDR2 SVGEGT. DNA of the CDR3: TGTGCCAGCAGTTACGTGACTAGCGGGAGAACTCACCAAGAGACCCAGTACTTC. Translating gives CASSYVTSGRTHQETQYF.

The chain uses TRBV2 and TRBJ2-7, with D maybe TRBD1 (6 bases). CDR1 and CDR2 from the germline V gene are SNHLY and FYNNEI. The CDR3 is 15 amino acids. V was clipped by 5 bases and J by 2 bases, with 16 bases between them. In nucleotides, the CDR3 is TGTGCCAGCAGTCCTATACCACAGGGCACCTACGAGCAGTACTTC. Its translation: CASSPIPQGTYEQYF.

This sequence joins TRBV18 and TRBJ2-1; TRBD2 aligns across 9 bases. With V trimmed by 5 bases and J by 0 bases, 11 bases remained unmatched. Germline assignment: CDR1 KGHSH and CDR2 LQKENI. The CDR3 has 18 residues. The CDR3 sequence: CASSAKIWTSDSYNEQFF. The CDR3 nucleotides read TGTGCCAGCTCAGCCAAAATATGGACTAGCGACTCCTACAATGAGCAGTTCTTC.

This clone showed up just once. The chain links TRBV11-2 to TRBJ2-3; D call uncertain. The germline CDR1 and CDR2 sequences are SGHAT and FQNNGV. Trimming cost V 8 bases and J 5 bases, with 11 bases left between them. The CDR3 consists of 12 residues. CDR3 in amino acids: CASVRGRDTQYF. Here the CDR3 DNA reads TGTGCCAGCGTAAGAGGTCGAGATACGCAGTATTTT.